Following are 2 T cell receptor beta chains from one sample sequenced in a study of CD8 T cells in Susac syndrome (dated by TCRdb to the late 2010s). Libraries came from the immunoSEQ multiplex PCR assay. RNA was extracted using the RNeasy kit, and roughly 0.5 to 1 microgram was reverse transcribed with random hexamers. Using fastp at Q25 and MiXCR, TCRdb reprocessed the public reads and kept productive beta chains. Entries are consolidated by CDR3 protein sequence, retaining the most common genes and DNA. The sample table shows about 180,000 distinct CDR3 sequences, and approximately 95% are seen once. 0.16% of the sample is held by the ten biggest clonotypes. The specimen sequenced was CD8+ T cells from PBMCs. The receptor source for this set is a human donor with multiple sclerosis.

The CDR3 loop is CATSVAGGGNEQFF. DNA of the CDR3: TGTGCCACCAGCGTAGCGGGGGGTGGGAATGAGCAGTTCTTC. V is TRBV24-1 and J is TRBJ2-1, with 10 nucleotides matching TRBD2. V was pared by 7 bases and J by 7 bases, with 6 bases of the junction left unmatched. The CDR3 length is 14 residues. Germline V gene data show CDR1 as KGHDR and CDR2 as SFDVKD.

V gene TRBV3-1 combines with J gene TRBJ2-7; a possible D gene is TRBD1 (5 bases). V was pared by 6 bases and J by 2 bases, with 11 bases between. This CDR3 is 13 amino acids long. In germline, CDR1 is LGHDT, CDR2 YNNKEL (reference sequence). The CDR3 is CASSDRTPYEQYF. DNA for the CDR3: TGTGCCAGCAGTGATAGGACACCCTACGAGCAGTACTTC.